These 25 T cell receptor beta chains originate from one sample sequenced in a study of T cell repertoires in cytomegalovirus infection. TCRdb re-called the reads with MiXCR, one entry per CDR3 protein. Of about 920,000 distinct CDR3 sequences listed, around a third are singletons. No antigen has been identified for these receptors. This specimen consisted of cultured CD8+ T cells from PBMCs, obtained from culture after CMV antigen stimulation. Receptors were obtained from a human donor in good health (CMV status not recorded). Some clones in this sample may be carry-over from other donors' samples.

In this sample, this clonotype turned up a few times. V usage is TRBV5-1 and J usage is TRBJ2-2; D gene ambiguous. In germline, CDR1 is SGHRS, CDR2 YFSETQ. V was shortened by 2 bases and J by 2 bases, with 7 bases between the two germline ends. CDR3 length equals 14 residues. The CDR3 coding sequence is TGCGCCAGCAGCTTCGCGGCTAACACCGGGGAGCTGTTTTTT. It encodes CASSFAANTGELFF.

The chain combines TRBV7-6 with TRBJ2-1; a weak D match, TRBD2 (6 bases). V dropped 3 bases and J dropped 7 bases, with 16 bases sitting between them. Germline lookup yields CDR1 SGHVS and CDR2 FNYEAQ. The CDR3 contains 15 residues. The CDR3 DNA sequence: TGTGCCAGCAGCTTCTTTAGGACTACCCAGAATGAGCAGTTCTTC. Amino acids: CASSFFRTTQNEQFF.

This clonotype came up many times. The J gene is TRBJ1-2, the V gene TRBV7-9; 7 nucleotides line up with TRBD1. The V and J ends lost 9 bases and 0 bases, in that order; junction bases with no gene match: 19. Germline CDR1 and CDR2: SEHNR and FQNEAQ (reference sequence). This CDR3 spans 18 amino acids. The CDR3, as DNA: TGTGCCAGTAGGAGTGGACGGACAGGAGCCAATCCTAACTATGGCTACACCTTC. This gives the protein CASRSGRTGANPNYGYTF.

In its sample, this clonotype was seen a few times. The gene calls are TRBV5-1 and TRBJ2-7; tentatively, D is TRBD1 (6 bases). The V gene lost 5 bases and the J gene lost 6 bases, with 15 bases spanning the gap. The CDR3 is made up of 13 amino acids. Germline V gene lookup returns CDR1 SGHRS and CDR2 YFSETQ. The CDR3, as DNA: TGCGCCAGCAGACCTACAGGGAGTGGCGAGCAGTACTTC. It encodes CASRPTGSGEQYF.

The rearrangement joins TRBV6-8 to TRBJ2-7; D assignment may be TRBD1 or TRBD2 (5 bases each). Trimming cost V 5 bases and J 7 bases, with 24 bases left between them. Looked up from germline, CDR1 is MNHGY and CDR2 is SAAAGT. The CDR3 sequence is 16 residues long. CDR3: CASSKEGPSHPAEQYF. For the CDR3, the DNA is TGTGCCAGCAGTAAAGAGGGGCCAAGCCACCCGGCGGAGCAGTACTTC.

As regards this clonotype: An end of the junction differs from the germline gene, which may be a read error. This chain joins TRBV10-3 and TRBJ1-2; TRBD1 matches 10 bases. The germline V gene encodes CDR1 ENHRY and CDR2 SYGVKD. The CDR3 covers 15 residues. The CDR3 DNA sequence: TGTGCCATCAGTGAGGACAGGGGGCGCTTATATGGCTGCACCTTC. Its translation is CAISEDRGRLYGCTF.

The rearrangement links TRBV7-6 to TRBJ1-1, with D tentatively TRBD1 (6 bases). V was cut by 5 bases and J by 10 bases, with 20 bases left in between. Germline values: CDR1 SGHVS, CDR2 FNYEAQ. This CDR3 contains 14 residues. CDR3 amino acids: CASSRAPNRDTAFF. The DNA of the CDR3 is TGTGCCAGCAGCCGCGCCCCCAACCGGGACACAGCTTTCTTT.

This rearrangement joins TRBV6-1 to TRBJ2-6; possible D gene TRBD2, 6 bases. The CDR3 runs 16 residues. The germline V gene has CDR1 MNHNS and CDR2 SASEGT. V shed 0 bases and J shed 3 bases, with 9 bases lying between them. The CDR3 nucleotides read TGTGCCAGCAGTGAAGCGTTTAGCGGTGGGGCCAACGTCCTGACTTTC. This sequence encodes CASSEAFSGGANVLTF.

This clonotype was seen repeatedly, ten times or more. The CDR3 loop reads CASNKGGSSYNEQFF. The DNA of the CDR3 is TGTGCCAGCAACAAAGGGGGAAGCTCCTACAATGAGCAGTTCTTC. The chain couples TRBV7-2 to TRBJ2-1, with D possibly being TRBD1 (6 bases). CDR3 length equals 15 residues. The V and J ends lost 7 bases and 0 bases respectively, with 13 bases between them. Per germline, CDR1 SGHTA and CDR2 FQGNSA.

This clonotype came up once. This may arise from a read error, as a much more abundant clone is one base away. This chain joins TRBV12-3 or TRBV12-4 and TRBJ1-1, with D tentatively TRBD1 (5 bases). The CDR3 is 14 amino acids. CDR3 DNA: TGTGTCAGCACCTCTGGGGCAGCAAACACTGAAGCTTTCTTT. It codes for CVSTSGAANTEAFF.

The J gene is TRBJ1-5, the V gene TRBV6-1; 8 bases agree with TRBD1. CDR3 length: 14 amino acids. J gave up 5 bases and V 4 bases, and 4 bases lay outside the gene matches. The germline CDR1 and CDR2 sequences are MNHNS and SASEGT. Written as DNA, the CDR3 is TGTGCCAGCAGTGCCACAGGGGGTTATCAGCCCCAGCATTTT. Its protein is CASSATGGYQPQHF.

This clonotype was seen a few times. This chain joins TRBV10-1 and TRBJ2-2, with a weak D call TRBD1 (5 bases). This CDR3 has 16 residues. V lost 8 bases and J 5 bases, leaving 21 bases between the germline ends. Germline loops: CDR1 WNHNN, CDR2 SYGVQD (reference sequence). The CDR3 sequence is CASSSSRTRVTGELFF. In DNA, the CDR3 is TGCGCCAGCTCCAGCAGCCGGACACGTGTTACCGGGGAGCTGTTTTTT.

This clonotype came up many times. The chain couples TRBV6-1 to TRBJ2-1; 16 bases are a match to TRBD2. The germline V gene encodes CDR1 MNHNS and CDR2 SASEGT. The CDR3 length is 18 residues. The V and J ends lost 6 bases and 2 bases, in that order; junction bases with no gene match: 7. CDR3 sequence reads: CASSPGTSGGAPYNEQFF. The CDR3 DNA follows: TGTGCCAGCAGCCCCGGGACTAGCGGGGGGGCCCCCTACAATGAGCAGTTCTTC.

This clonotype was picked up a small number of times. At one end the junction does not follow the germline gene, possibly because of a read error. The chain carries TRBV5-3 and TRBJ1-6; 7 bases line up with TRBD1. TRBV5-3 is reported as an ORF; its role is uncertain. The CDR3 consists of 13 residues. CDR3 sequence (DNA): TGTGCCAGCAGCTTGATCGGGACAGCTAAACACCACTTT. This sequence encodes CASSLIGTAKHHF.

This clonotype was found a few times. The chain has TRBV12-3 or TRBV12-4 and TRBJ2-7, with D possibly being TRBD2 (5 bases). This CDR3 has 12 amino acids. V gave up 3 bases and J gave up 5 bases, with 8 bases separating them. This CDR3 reads CASSFEGDEQYF. The DNA for the CDR3 is TGTGCCAGCAGTTTTGAGGGAGACGAGCAGTACTTC.

The rearrangement joins TRBV15 to TRBJ1-2, with D hard to call. V was clipped by 2 bases and J by 4 bases, with 17 bases between them. Germline CDR1 LNHNV, CDR2 YYDKDF (reference sequence). This CDR3 has 16 amino acids. In nucleotides, the CDR3 is TGTGCCACCAGCAGATCCGGGCCGGGGAATCTCTATGGCTACACCTTC. Its protein is CATSRSGPGNLYGYTF. Together with reference TRBV15 and TRBJ1-2, the CDR3 gives the full variable domain: DAMVIQNPRYQVTQFGKPVTLSCSQTLNHNVMYWYQQKSSQAPKLLFHYYDKDFNNEADTPDNFQSRRPNTSFCFLDIRSPGLGDTAMYLCATSRSGPGNLYGYTFGSGTRLTVV.

This clonotype was seen at least ten times. The chain recombines TRBV27 with TRBJ1-1; a possible D gene is TRBD1 (5 bases). Trimming stripped 9 bases from V and 5 bases from J, with 16 bases between. The germline V gene has CDR1 MNHEY and CDR2 SMNVEV (reference sequence). CDR3 length: 13 residues. This CDR3 is CASTLTGGTEAFF. The CDR3 coding sequence is TGTGCCAGTACTCTAACGGGGGGTACTGAAGCTTTCTTT.

J is TRBJ2-1 and V is TRBV19; TRBD1 might be the D (7 bases). Trimming cost V 3 bases and J 7 bases, with 16 bases left between them. The germline V gene encodes CDR1 LNHDA and CDR2 SQIVND (reference sequence). This CDR3 contains 15 residues. CDR3 in amino acids: CASSIWAGGRNEQFF. CDR3 nucleotides: TGTGCCAGTAGTATTTGGGCAGGGGGGCGGAATGAGCAGTTCTTC. Combining the CDR3 with reference TRBV19 and TRBJ2-1 gives the whole variable domain DGGITQSPKYLFRKEGQNVTLSCEQNLNHDAMYWYRQDPGQGLRLIYYSQIVNDFQKGDIAEGYSVSREKKESFPLTVTSAQKNPTAFYLCASSIWAGGRNEQFFGPGTRLTVL.

V is TRBV7-6 and J is TRBJ2-7, with D possibly TRBD2 on 6 matching bases. The CDR3 is made up of 13 amino acids. V gave up 5 bases and J gave up 3 bases, with 11 bases separating them. Per the germline V gene, CDR1 is SGHVS and CDR2 is FNYEAQ. This CDR3 is CASSTGLGYEQYF. DNA of the CDR3: TGTGCCAGCAGCACGGGACTGGGCTACGAGCAGTACTTC.

This chain uses TRBV6-2 or TRBV6-3 with TRBJ1-1; D is undetermined. The CDR3 runs to 14 residues. The germline V gene has CDR1 MNHEY and CDR2 SVGEGT. The V end was cut by 4 bases, the J end by 0 bases, with 9 bases between. CDR3 residues: CASSWTLLNTEAFF. The CDR3 DNA is TGTGCCAGCAGTTGGACCCTTTTGAACACTGAAGCTTTCTTT.

This clonotype was seen a few times. The V gene is TRBV5-1, the J gene TRBJ2-1, with D hard to call. The CDR3 consists of 14 residues. CDR1 is SGHRS and CDR2 is YFSETQ in the germline V gene. Trimming pared 7 bases from V and 2 bases from J, leaving 13 bases between. CDR3 sequence: CASSPEGPYNEQFF. The CDR3 DNA reads as TGCGCCAGCTCTCCAGAAGGCCCCTACAATGAGCAGTTCTTC.

V and J are TRBV20-1 and TRBJ1-5; D call uncertain. The germline gives CDR1 DFQATT, CDR2 SNEGSKA (reference sequence). CDR3 length equals 12 residues. The germline V and J ends were trimmed by 1 base and 5 bases, with 6 bases remaining between them. The CDR3: CSARGKDQPQHF. The CDR3 DNA reads as TGCAGTGCTAGAGGGAAGGATCAGCCCCAGCATTTT.

The chain links TRBV27 to TRBJ2-7; TRBD2 matches at 8 bases. Looked up from germline, CDR1 is MNHEY and CDR2 is SMNVEV (reference sequence). Trimming removed 5 bases from V and 0 bases from J; junction bases left unmatched: 9. CDR3 length: 16 amino acids. CDR3: CASSPSGGPVSYEQYF. The CDR3 bases are TGTGCCAGCAGTCCCTCGGGGGGGCCCGTCTCCTACGAGCAGTACTTC.

The chain carries TRBV9 and TRBJ2-1, with TRBD1 identical over 9 bases. Losses at the gene ends were 3 bases for V and 4 bases for J; bases not matched to a gene: 14. The CDR3 consists of 18 residues. CDR1 is SGDLS, CDR2 YYNGEE, per germline. The CDR3 DNA sequence: TGTGCCAGCAGCGCCGGGACAGGGAGCCCGGCGGGATACAATGAGCAGTTCTTC. Translated: CASSAGTGSPAGYNEQFF.

This clonotype was seen only a few times. The V call is TRBV12-3 or TRBV12-4, the J call TRBJ1-5; weak D call: TRBD1 (5 bases). This CDR3 has 15 residues. Trimming took off 2 bases at V and 3 bases at J, with 11 bases between the two ends. The CDR3 DNA sequence: TGTGCCAGCAGTTTAAGACAGCGATACAATCAGCCCCAGCATTTT. Translating it yields CASSLRQRYNQPQHF.